The clone carrying this T cell receptor (beta chain) was counted a few times. What it binds is not known. These data come from a study of identical twins. With V trimmed by 5 bases and J by 3 bases, 10 bases remained unmatched. The CDR3 runs 15 residues. Overall study results and limits: The more abundant beta clonotypes in cord blood had fewer insertions, and memory repertoires did not show this. Twin-shared out-of-frame alpha sequences were enriched for low generation probability.

One entry per CDR3 protein, called by TCRdb with MiXCR from the 5' RACE reads. The repertoire consists of 500,000 to 600,000 distinct CDR3 sequences, with roughly a fifth occurring once and the leading ten covering around 0.9%. These data are also associated with another study on T cells expressing NK-cell markers.

Sequencing used CD4+ T cells sorted from blood. This chain links TRBV12-3 or TRBV12-4 with TRBJ2-7; the match to TRBD1 covers 7 bases. The receptor's source is a woman aged 18-29 years in good health. In DNA, the CDR3 is TGTGCCAGCAGTCCGGGACAGTTACTTTTCTACGAGCAGTACTTC. Protein: CASSPGQLLFYEQYF.